The rows below give T cell receptor beta chains drawn from one sample of a study of long-term antiretroviral therapy in people with HIV. Produced via immunoSEQ multiplex PCR; TCRdb's table is partial and in-frame only. The sample has 27,000 or so clones, 80% to 85% seen once. Sequences were derived from unsorted PBMCs, sampled 2.9 years after starting antiretroviral therapy. These receptors all stem from a man between 50 and 59 years old with HIV. Both conserved end residues are part of each CDR3. D genes are given only for firm matches. Clone sizes are given selectively: once, few, many, or a class where the clone is expanded.

CDR3 DNA: TGTGCCAGCAGTAGGGGTAGCAATCAGCCCCAGCATTTT
CDR3 protein: CASSRGSNQPQHF
V gene: TRBV2
D gene: -
clone size: -
J gene: TRBJ1-5

CDR3 DNA: TGTGCCAGCAGTTGGACTCAGGGTTCTACTGAAGCTTTCTTT
CDR3 protein: CASSWTQGSTEAFF
V gene: TRBV6-6
D gene: -
clone size: -
J gene: TRBJ1-1

CDR3 DNA: TGTGCCACCAGCAGACCTTTTAGCGGACCCACAGATACGCAGTATTTT
CDR3 protein: CATSRPFSGPTDTQYF
V gene: TRBV15
D gene: -
clone size: -
J gene: TRBJ2-3

CDR3 DNA: TGTGCCAGCAGTTACAGGGGCTACGAGCAGTACTTC
CDR3 protein: CASSYRGYEQYF
V gene: TRBV6-6
D gene: -
clone size: -
J gene: TRBJ2-7

CDR3 DNA: TGTGCCAGCAGCCTAGCTAACTATGGCTACACCTTC
CDR3 protein: CASSLANYGYTF
V gene: TRBV2
D gene: -
clone size: -
J gene: TRBJ1-2

CDR3 DNA: TGCGCCAGCAGTGAAGGGGGCTGGAATCAGCCCCAGCATTTT
CDR3 protein: CASSEGGWNQPQHF
V gene: TRBV10-2
D gene: TRBD1
clone size: once
J gene: TRBJ1-5

CDR3 DNA: TGCGCCAGCAGAGGGTGGACAGGGAATGGGATGAACACTGAAGCTTTCTTT
CDR3 protein: CASRGWTGNGMNTEAFF
V gene: TRBV10-2
D gene: TRBD1
clone size: -
J gene: TRBJ1-1

CDR3 DNA: TGTGCCAGCAGTGAGCAGGGGAAGGGCTACGAGCAGTACTTC
CDR3 protein: CASSEQGKGYEQYF
V gene: TRBV6-5
D gene: -
clone size: once
J gene: TRBJ2-7

CDR3 DNA: TGTGCCATCAGCGCAAACTCGAACAGGGGGCTCCCGGACGAGACCCAGTACTTC
CDR3 protein: CAISANSNRGLPDETQYF
V gene: TRBV10-3
D gene: TRBD1
clone size: -
J gene: TRBJ2-5

CDR3 DNA: TGTGCCAGCAGTTTAGAACCGCCACCCGTTCAGCCCCAGCATTTT
CDR3 protein: CASSLEPPPVQPQHF
V gene: TRBV28
D gene: -
clone size: -
J gene: TRBJ1-5

CDR3 DNA: TGTGCCAGCAGCGCCGGGAACCTCGGGGACACCATATATTTT
CDR3 protein: CASSAGNLGDTIYF
V gene: TRBV13
D gene: -
clone size: few
J gene: TRBJ1-3

CDR3 DNA: TGTGCCAGCAGCTCGCTCCAGGACAATGAAGAGACCCAGTACTTC
CDR3 protein: CASSSLQDNEETQYF
V gene: TRBV7-8
D gene: -
clone size: -
J gene: TRBJ2-5

CDR3 DNA: TGTGCCAGCAGCCTGGGACTAGCGGACTATACCGGGGAGCTGTTTTTT
CDR3 protein: CASSLGLADYTGELFF
V gene: TRBV5-6
D gene: TRBD2
clone size: once
J gene: TRBJ2-2